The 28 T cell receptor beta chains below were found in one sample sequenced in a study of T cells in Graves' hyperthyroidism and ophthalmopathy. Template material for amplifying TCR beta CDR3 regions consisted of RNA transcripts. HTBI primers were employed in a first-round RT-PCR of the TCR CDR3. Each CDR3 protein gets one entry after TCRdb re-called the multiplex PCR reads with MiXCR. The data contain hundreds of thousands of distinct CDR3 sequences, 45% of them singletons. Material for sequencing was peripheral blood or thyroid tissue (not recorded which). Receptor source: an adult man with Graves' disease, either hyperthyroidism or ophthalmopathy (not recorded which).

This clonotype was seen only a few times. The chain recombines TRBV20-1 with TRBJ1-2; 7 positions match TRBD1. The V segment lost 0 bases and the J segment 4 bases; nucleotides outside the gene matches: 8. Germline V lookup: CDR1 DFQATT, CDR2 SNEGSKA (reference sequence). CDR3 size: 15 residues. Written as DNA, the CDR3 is TGCAGTGCTAGAGATGACAGGGTTCAAGGCTATGGCTACACCTTC. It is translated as CSARDDRVQGYGYTF.

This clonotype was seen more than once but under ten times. The DNA for the CDR3 is TGCAGTGCTAGATGGGGGCTAGAGACCCAGTACTTC. Protein: CSARWGLETQYF. The V call is TRBV20-1, the J call TRBJ2-5; tentative D call: TRBD1 (6 bases). The CDR3 has 12 residues. Per the germline V gene, CDR1 is DFQATT and CDR2 is SNEGSKA (reference sequence). The V end lost 2 bases, the J end lost 4 bases, and 8 bases lay between the germline ends.

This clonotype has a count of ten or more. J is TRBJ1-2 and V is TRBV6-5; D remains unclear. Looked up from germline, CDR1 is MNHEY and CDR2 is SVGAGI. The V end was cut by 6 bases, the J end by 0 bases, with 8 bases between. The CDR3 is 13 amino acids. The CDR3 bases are TGTGCCAGCAGCGTTGGGACTAACTATGGCTACACCTTC. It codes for CASSVGTNYGYTF.

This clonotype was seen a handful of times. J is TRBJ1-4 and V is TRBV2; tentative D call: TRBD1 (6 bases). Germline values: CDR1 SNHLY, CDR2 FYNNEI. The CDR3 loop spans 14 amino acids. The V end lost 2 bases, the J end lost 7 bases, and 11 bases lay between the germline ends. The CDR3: CASSERGSVEKLFF. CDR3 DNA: TGTGCCAGCAGTGAAAGGGGGAGCGTTGAAAAACTGTTTTTT.

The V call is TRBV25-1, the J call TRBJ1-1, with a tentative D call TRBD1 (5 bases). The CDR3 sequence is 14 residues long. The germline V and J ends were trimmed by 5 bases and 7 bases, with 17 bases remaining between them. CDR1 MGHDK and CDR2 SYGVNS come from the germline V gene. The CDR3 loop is CASSLGQGPSEAFF. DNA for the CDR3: TGTGCCAGCAGTTTAGGTCAGGGACCGAGTGAAGCTTTCTTT.

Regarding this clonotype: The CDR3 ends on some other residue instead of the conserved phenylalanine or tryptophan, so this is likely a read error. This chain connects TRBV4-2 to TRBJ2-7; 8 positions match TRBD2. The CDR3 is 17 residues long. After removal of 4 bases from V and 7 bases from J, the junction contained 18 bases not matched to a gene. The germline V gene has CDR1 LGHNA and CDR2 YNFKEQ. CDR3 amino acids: CASSRPRSGGTTGEQYL. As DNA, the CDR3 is TGTGCCAGCAGCCGCCCCCGGAGCGGGGGCACAACGGGGGAGCAGTACCTC.

The CDR3 reads CAISARPGLMINQPQHF. DNA of the CDR3: TGTGCCATCAGTGCACGGCCAGGGCTCATGATCAATCAGCCCCAGCATTTT. V gene TRBV10-3 combines with J gene TRBJ1-5; tentatively, D is TRBD1 (5 bases). Germline V CDR1 and CDR2: ENHRY, SYGVKD. The CDR3 covers 17 residues. Trimming took 4 bases from V and 3 from J, leaving 19 bases between them.

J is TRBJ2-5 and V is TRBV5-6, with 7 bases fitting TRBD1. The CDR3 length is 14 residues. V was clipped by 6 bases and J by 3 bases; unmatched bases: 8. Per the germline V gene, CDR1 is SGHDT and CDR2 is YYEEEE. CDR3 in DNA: TGTGCCAGCACCTTTTTCGGGACAGAAGAGACCCAGTACTTC. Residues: CASTFFGTEETQYF.

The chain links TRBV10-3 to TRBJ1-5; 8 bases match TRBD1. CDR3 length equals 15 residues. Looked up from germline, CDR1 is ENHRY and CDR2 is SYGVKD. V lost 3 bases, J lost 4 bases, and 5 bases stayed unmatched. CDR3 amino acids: CAISDGQGSNQPQHF. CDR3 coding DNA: TGTGCCATCAGTGACGGACAGGGCTCGAATCAGCCCCAGCATTTT.

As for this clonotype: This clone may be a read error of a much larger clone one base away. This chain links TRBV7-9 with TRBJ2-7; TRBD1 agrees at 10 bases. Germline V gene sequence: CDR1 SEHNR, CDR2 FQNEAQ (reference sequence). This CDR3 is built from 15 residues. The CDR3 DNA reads TGTGCCAGCAGCTTGGGACAGGGGAGCGGCTACGAGCTGTACTTC. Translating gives CASSLGQGSGYELYF.

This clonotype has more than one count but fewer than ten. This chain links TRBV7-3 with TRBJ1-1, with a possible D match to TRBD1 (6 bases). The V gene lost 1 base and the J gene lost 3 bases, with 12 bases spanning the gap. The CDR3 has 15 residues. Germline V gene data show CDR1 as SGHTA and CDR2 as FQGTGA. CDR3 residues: CASSLKGGHDTEAFF. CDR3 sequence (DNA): TGTGCCAGCAGCTTAAAGGGGGGACATGACACTGAAGCTTTCTTT.

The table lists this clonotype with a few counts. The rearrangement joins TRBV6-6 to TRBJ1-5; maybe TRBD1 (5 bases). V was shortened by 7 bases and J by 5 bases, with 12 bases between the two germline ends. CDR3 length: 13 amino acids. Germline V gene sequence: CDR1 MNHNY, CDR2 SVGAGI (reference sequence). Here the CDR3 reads CASKLQVDQPQHF. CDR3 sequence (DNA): TGTGCCAGCAAGTTACAGGTTGATCAGCCCCAGCATTTT.

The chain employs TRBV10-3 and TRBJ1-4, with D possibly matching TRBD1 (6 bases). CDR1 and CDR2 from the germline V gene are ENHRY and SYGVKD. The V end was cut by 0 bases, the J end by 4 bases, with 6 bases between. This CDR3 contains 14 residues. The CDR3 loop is CAISESDSNEKLFF. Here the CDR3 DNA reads TGTGCCATCAGTGAGTCGGACAGTAATGAAAAACTGTTTTTT.

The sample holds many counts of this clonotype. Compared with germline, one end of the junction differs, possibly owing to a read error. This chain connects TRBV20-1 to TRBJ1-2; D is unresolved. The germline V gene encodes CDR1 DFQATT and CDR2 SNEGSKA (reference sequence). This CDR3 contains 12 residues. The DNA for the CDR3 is TGCAGTGTTAGAGAGGGAACCTATGGCTACACCTTC. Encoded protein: CSVREGTYGYTF.

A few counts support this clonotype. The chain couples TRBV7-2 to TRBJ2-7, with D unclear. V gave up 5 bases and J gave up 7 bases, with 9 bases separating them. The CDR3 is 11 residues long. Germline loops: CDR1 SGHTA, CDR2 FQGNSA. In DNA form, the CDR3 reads TGTGCCAGCAGCCAAGCGTGGGAGCAGTACTTC. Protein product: CASSQAWEQYF.

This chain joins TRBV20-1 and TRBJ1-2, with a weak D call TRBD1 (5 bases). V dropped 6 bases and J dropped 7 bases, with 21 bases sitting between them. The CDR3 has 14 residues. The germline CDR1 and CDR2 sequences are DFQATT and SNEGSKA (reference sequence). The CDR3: CSALKGVASTGYTF. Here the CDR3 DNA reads TGCAGTGCCCTTAAAGGGGTGGCCTCTACTGGCTACACCTTC.

This chain's CDR3 is CASTSTGLDNQPQHF. CDR3 DNA: TGTGCCAGTACCTCGACAGGCTTGGACAATCAGCCCCAGCATTTT. V and J are TRBV19 and TRBJ1-5, with D possibly TRBD1 on 6 matching bases. V gave up 7 bases and J gave up 3 bases, with 16 bases separating them. The CDR3 runs 15 residues. Looked up from germline, CDR1 is LNHDA and CDR2 is SQIVND (reference sequence).

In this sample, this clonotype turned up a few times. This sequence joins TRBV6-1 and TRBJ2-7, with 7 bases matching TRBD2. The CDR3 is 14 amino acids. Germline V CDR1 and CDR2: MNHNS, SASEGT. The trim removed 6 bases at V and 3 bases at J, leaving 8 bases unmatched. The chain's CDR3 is CASRDVGTIYEQYF. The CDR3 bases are TGTGCCAGCAGGGATGTCGGGACTATCTACGAGCAGTACTTC.

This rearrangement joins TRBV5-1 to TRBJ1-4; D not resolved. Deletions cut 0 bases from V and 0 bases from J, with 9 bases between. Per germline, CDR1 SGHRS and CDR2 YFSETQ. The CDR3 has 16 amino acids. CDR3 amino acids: CASSLGARATNEKLFF. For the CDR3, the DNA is TGCGCCAGCAGCTTGGGGGCAAGAGCAACTAATGAAAAACTGTTTTTT.

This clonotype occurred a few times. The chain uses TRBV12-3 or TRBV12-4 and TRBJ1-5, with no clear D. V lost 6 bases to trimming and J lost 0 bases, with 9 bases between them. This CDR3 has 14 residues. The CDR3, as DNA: TGTGCCAGCAGGCCCAACCTTAGCAATCAGCCCCAGCATTTT. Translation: CASRPNLSNQPQHF.

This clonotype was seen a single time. Here the CDR3 DNA reads TGTGCCAGCAGCTCCGCCGCTCTTAGCGGGGGCCCCCAAGAGACCCAGTACTTC. This gives the protein CASSSAALSGGPQETQYF. The V call is TRBV11-1, the J call TRBJ2-5, with 9 bases that match TRBD2. Germline V CDR1 and CDR2: SGHAT, FQDESV (reference sequence). The CDR3 is 18 amino acids. Germline trimming cut 4 bases from V and 1 base from J; bases unmatched to any gene: 13.

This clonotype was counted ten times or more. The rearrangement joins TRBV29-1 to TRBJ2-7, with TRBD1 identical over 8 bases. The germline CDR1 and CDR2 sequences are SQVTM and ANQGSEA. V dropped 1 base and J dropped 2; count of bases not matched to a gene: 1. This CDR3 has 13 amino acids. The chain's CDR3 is CSVEGTGTYEQYF. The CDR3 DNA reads TGCAGCGTTGAAGGGACAGGGACCTACGAGCAGTACTTC.

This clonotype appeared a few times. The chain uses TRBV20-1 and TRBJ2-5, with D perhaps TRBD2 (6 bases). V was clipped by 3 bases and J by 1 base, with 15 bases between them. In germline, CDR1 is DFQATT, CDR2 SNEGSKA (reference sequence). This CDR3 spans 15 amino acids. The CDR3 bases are TGCAGTGCTAGTATGCCTGCGGGGTCCCAAGAGACCCAGTACTTC. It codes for CSASMPAGSQETQYF.

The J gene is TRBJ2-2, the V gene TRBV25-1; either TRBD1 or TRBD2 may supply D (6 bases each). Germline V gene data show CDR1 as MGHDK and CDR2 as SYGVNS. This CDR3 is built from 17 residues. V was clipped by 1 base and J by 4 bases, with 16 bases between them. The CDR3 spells CASSELGGAYSTGELFF. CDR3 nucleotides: TGTGCCAGCAGTGAATTGGGGGGCGCTTACAGCACCGGGGAGCTGTTTTTT.

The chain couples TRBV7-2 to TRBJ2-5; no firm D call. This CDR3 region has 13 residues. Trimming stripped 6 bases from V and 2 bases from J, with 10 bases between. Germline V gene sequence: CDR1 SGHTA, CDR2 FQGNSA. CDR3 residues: CASSGVGQETQYF. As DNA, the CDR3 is TGTGCCAGCAGTGGGGTAGGGCAAGAGACCCAGTACTTC.

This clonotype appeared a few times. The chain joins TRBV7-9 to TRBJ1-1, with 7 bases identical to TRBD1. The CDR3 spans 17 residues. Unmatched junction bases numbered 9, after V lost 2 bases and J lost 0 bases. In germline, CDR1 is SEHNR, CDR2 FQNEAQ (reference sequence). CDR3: CASSLPLGDSVNTEAFF. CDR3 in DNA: TGTGCCAGCAGCTTACCCCTGGGGGACAGCGTGAACACTGAAGCTTTCTTT. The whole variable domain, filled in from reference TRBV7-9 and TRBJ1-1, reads DTGVSQNPRHKITKRGQNVTFRCDPISEHNRLYWYRQTLGQGPEFLTYFQNEAQLEKSRLLSDRFSAERPKGSFSTLEIQRTEQGDSAMYLCASSLPLGDSVNTEAFFGQGTRLTVV.

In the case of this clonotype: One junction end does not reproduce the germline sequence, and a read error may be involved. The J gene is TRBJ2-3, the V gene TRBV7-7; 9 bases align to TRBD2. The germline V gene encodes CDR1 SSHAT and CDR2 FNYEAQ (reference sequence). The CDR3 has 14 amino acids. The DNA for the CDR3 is TGTGCTAGCAGCTTAGCGGGGGCGGTAGATACGCAGTATTTT. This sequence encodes CASSLAGAVDTQYF.

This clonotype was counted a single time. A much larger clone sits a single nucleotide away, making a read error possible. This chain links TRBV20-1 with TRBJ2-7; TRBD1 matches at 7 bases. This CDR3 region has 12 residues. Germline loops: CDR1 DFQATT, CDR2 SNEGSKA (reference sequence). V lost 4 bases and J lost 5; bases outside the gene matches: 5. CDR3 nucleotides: TGCAGTGCTATGACAGGGCCCCACGAGCAGTACTTC. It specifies CSAMTGPHEQYF.